A single T cell receptor beta chain is shown here with its context. The antigen this receptor binds is unknown. Qualities for individual bases were not recorded, and no much larger clone is one base off. The entry originates in a study of blood T cell repertoires in COVID-19 (dated by TCRdb to 2020 to 2021). Background on the whole study: Collaborator samples came from the United States, Italy and Spain and covered acute and convalescent phases of COVID-19. Where HLA class I and class II types were available, the types were taken from metadata supplied by the sample provider, not from assay-based typing. Subjects who had been exposed to COVID-19, were actively infected with it, or had recovered from it provided the deeply sampled blood TCRbeta repertoires that made up the dataset. The repertoires were released in a freely available public database intended as a resource for research on the immune response to SARS-CoV-2. The prospective study material was composed of cDNA or gDNA derived from T cells, B-cell-depleted T cells, or PBMCs. Nearly every sample came with metadata listing a de-identified subject ID, COVID-19 status, age in years and sex. The samples were drawn from the first 160 participants of the ongoing ImmuneRACE study and from about 1,200 subjects provided by 6 global collaborators.

Whole blood was collected in K2EDTA tubes by collaborating institutions according to the institutions' own protocols. For TCRbeta analysis, collaborators shipped samples in one of three forms: frozen whole blood, isolated PBMCs, or DNA extracted from either of those sample types. The immunoSEQ Assay, a bias-controlled multiplex PCR, was used to amplify TCRbeta CDR3 regions from genomic DNA. As for how the authors treated the data: The number of nucleated cells in each sample was estimated by amplification of reference gene primers within the assay. To quantify the absolute abundance of each unique TCRbeta CDR3 rearrangement, sequence reads were collapsed and filtered. Productive Simpson clonality was computed per sample as the square root of Simpson's diversity index over productive rearrangements. TCRdb took over this immuneACCESS table, retaining in-frame rearrangements with V and J assigned. Such tables are incomplete; in checked studies, under half of the missing clones stem from an unresolved V gene, and the remainder is unexplained. The D gene and trimming were derived from the DNA, and the V and J assignments and clone size from that table. The sample data list approximately 310,000 clones, and roughly 84% of these were observed just once. Jointly, the top ten make up 1% of the sample.

After removal of 1 base from V and 5 bases from J, the junction retains 3 bases not matched to a gene. The CDR3, from cysteine to phenylalanine, totals 15 residues. Only CDR3 DNA is held: 45 bases, read in frame from base 1. Sequences SEHNR (CDR1) and FQNEAQ (CDR2) are obtained from the germline V gene (reference sequence). Overall study results and their limits: How much clinical and demographic metadata was included differed by source and by participant, and the metadata was provided uncurated.

This TCR derives from a man between 45 and 60 years old with active or convalescent COVID-19. The rearranged chain carries TRBV7-9 and TRBJ2-5; TRBD2 lines up with 11 middle nucleotides. The sample comprised peripheral blood. The CDR3 is CASSLDGLAGETQYF. In nucleotide form, the sequence is TGTGCCAGCAGCTTAGACGGACTAGCGGGCGAGACCCAGTACTTC.